The 23 T cell receptor beta chains presented below share a single source sample, sequenced in a study of blood T cell repertoires in COVID-19. Profiled with immunoSEQ multiplex PCR; TCRdb holds only in-frame clones, not every one. The profile shows 35,000 or so clones, more than 80% of them singletons. Sequencing was done on a sample of peripheral blood. The receptors come from a woman in her 70s with acute or convalescent COVID-19.

The chain has TRBV28 and TRBJ1-3; D is ambiguous. CDR1 and CDR2 (germline): MDHEN, SYDVKM. The CDR3 loop spans 14 amino acids. Trimming left V 3 bases short and J 3 bases short, with 9 bases between. CDR3 in DNA: TGTGCCAGCAGTTTCGCTAGCGGTGGAAACACCATATATTTT. Protein product: CASSFASGGNTIYF.

V usage is TRBV18 and J usage is TRBJ2-5; possible D gene TRBD1, 6 bases. Germline-derived CDR1 and CDR2 are KGHSH and LQKENI. Trimming left V 6 bases short and J 1 base short, with 9 bases between. The CDR3 length is 13 residues. The CDR3 protein is CASSRDTQETQYF. The CDR3 DNA reads TGTGCCAGCTCTCGGGACACCCAAGAGACCCAGTACTTC.

The genes are TRBV20-1 and TRBJ1-4; 11 nucleotides align to TRBD1. This CDR3 is built from 14 residues. V gave up 3 bases and J gave up 8 bases; unmatched junction bases: 5. Germline V CDR1 and CDR2: DFQATT, SNEGSKA (reference sequence). As DNA, the CDR3 is TGCAGTGCTAGTTGGGGGACAGGGGGAGAAAAACTGTTTTTT. The encoded protein is CSASWGTGGEKLFF.

The chain recombines TRBV12-5 with TRBJ2-5; 12 bases are shared with TRBD2. CDR3 length: 16 residues. Unmatched junction bases numbered 3, after V lost 2 bases and J lost 2 bases. Germline values: CDR1 LGHNT, CDR2 FRNRAP. The CDR3 DNA reads TGTGCTAGTGGTTTGCGTCTAGCGGGGGGGCAAGAGACCCAGTACTTC. As protein: CASGLRLAGGQETQYF.

This chain connects TRBV27 to TRBJ2-5, with TRBD1 matching 10 bases. The germline CDR1 and CDR2 sequences are MNHEY and SMNVEV (reference sequence). Germline trimming cut 1 base from V and 2 bases from J; bases unmatched to any gene: 10. CDR3 size: 18 residues. CDR3 protein: CASSLFLTGGDPQETQYF. CDR3 nucleotide sequence: TGTGCCAGCAGTTTATTCCTGACAGGGGGCGATCCACAAGAGACCCAGTACTTC.

The genes are TRBV7-8 and TRBJ1-5; a weak D match, TRBD1 (5 bases). The length of the CDR3 is 15 residues. Deletions cut 3 bases from V and 0 bases from J, with 9 bases between. CDR1 and CDR2 (germline): SGHVS, FQNEAQ. This CDR3 is CASSFGAASNQPQHF. The CDR3 bases are TGTGCCAGCAGCTTTGGGGCAGCTAGCAATCAGCCCCAGCATTTT. The full variable domain, completed using reference TRBV7-8 and TRBJ1-5, is GAGVSQSPRYKVAKRGQDVALRCDPISGHVSLFWYQQALGQGPEFLTYFQNEAQLDKSGLPSDRFFAERPEGSVSTLKIQRTQQEDSAVYLCASSFGAASNQPQHFGDGTRLSIL.

This clone appeared a single time. The chain joins TRBV19 to TRBJ2-1; D may be TRBD1 (6 bases). CDR1 is LNHDA and CDR2 is SQIVND in the germline V gene (reference sequence). The CDR3 is 15 amino acids. V was pared by 4 bases and J by 5 bases, with 15 bases between. CDR3: CASSTGQGSNNEQFF. CDR3 nucleotide sequence: TGTGCCAGTAGTACGGGTCAGGGGTCAAACAATGAGCAGTTCTTC.

The genes are TRBV6-6 and TRBJ2-2, with TRBD1 as a possible D gene (6 bases). Germline V lookup: CDR1 MNHNY, CDR2 SVGAGI (reference sequence). This CDR3 is 16 amino acids long. Trimming pared 8 bases from V and 0 bases from J, leaving 16 bases between. The CDR3 bases are TGTGCCAGCTCTGATACAGGGAAGCCGAACACCGGGGAGCTGTTTTTT. Translated: CASSDTGKPNTGELFF.

The V and J genes are TRBV10-3 and TRBJ1-1; D uncertain. V shed 3 bases and J shed 1 base, with 18 bases lying between them. CDR1 and CDR2 (germline): ENHRY, SYGVKD. The CDR3 is made up of 17 amino acids. CDR3 protein: CAISDDGLGVRNTEAFF. The CDR3 nucleotides read TGTGCCATCAGTGACGACGGGTTGGGTGTGAGGAACACTGAAGCTTTCTTT.

The chain employs TRBV5-1 and TRBJ2-7; possibly TRBD2 for D (6 bases). Germline-derived CDR1 and CDR2 are SGHRS and YFSETQ. The CDR3 loop spans 14 amino acids. The V gene lost 0 bases and the J gene lost 9 bases, with 16 bases spanning the gap. The CDR3 DNA is TGCGCCAGCAGCTTGGGTACGTCTACCGGGAGGCAGTACTTC. Translation gives CASSLGTSTGRQYF.

This clone was observed once. The chain carries TRBV5-1 and TRBJ2-5; a possible D gene is TRBD2 (5 bases). Per germline, CDR1 SGHRS and CDR2 YFSETQ. CDR3 size: 13 residues. Trimming pared 3 bases from V and 5 bases from J, leaving 11 bases between. The CDR3 reads CASSSLASETQYF. In DNA, the CDR3 is TGCGCCAGCAGCTCCCTAGCTTCTGAGACCCAGTACTTC.

The J gene is TRBJ2-5, the V gene TRBV6-6, with a tentative D call TRBD2 (7 bases). This CDR3 contains 16 residues. From germline, CDR1 is MNHNY and CDR2 SVGAGI (reference sequence). V lost 2 bases and J lost 2, with 15 bases in between. The CDR3 spells CASSYDWGREQETQYF. The CDR3, as DNA: TGTGCCAGCAGTTACGACTGGGGGCGGGAGCAAGAGACCCAGTACTTC.

The V call is TRBV5-1, the J call TRBJ2-1; D not certain. The V and J ends lost 6 bases and 2 bases respectively, with 12 bases between them. The germline gives CDR1 SGHRS, CDR2 YFSETQ. CDR3 size: 14 residues. CDR3 DNA: TGCGCCAGCAACCCCTCAGGTACCTACAATGAGCAGTTCTTC. It codes for CASNPSGTYNEQFF.

The genes are TRBV5-1 and TRBJ1-6; D not certain. The CDR3 is 13 residues long. Trimming left V 5 bases short and J 9 bases short, with 12 bases between. Germline V gene lookup returns CDR1 SGHRS and CDR2 YFSETQ. The DNA for the CDR3 is TGCGCCAGCAGTCAAGCCGAGGGTTCACCCCTCCACTTT. Its translation: CASSQAEGSPLHF.

J is TRBJ2-1 and V is TRBV7-2; 8 nucleotides line up with TRBD1. The V segment lost 2 bases and the J segment 4 bases; nucleotides outside the gene matches: 4. Germline lookup yields CDR1 SGHTA and CDR2 FQGNSA. The CDR3 is made up of 15 amino acids. CDR3 sequence reads: CASSLQGASYNEQFF. The DNA for the CDR3 is TGTGCCAGCAGCTTACAGGGGGCCTCTTACAATGAGCAGTTCTTC.

The chain links TRBV2 to TRBJ2-7; perhaps TRBD1 as D (5 bases). The CDR3 has 14 residues. Germline V gene lookup returns CDR1 SNHLY and CDR2 FYNNEI. V shed 3 bases and J shed 2 bases, with 11 bases lying between them. DNA of the CDR3: TGTGCCAGCAGTGAGCGACAGAATACCTACGAGCAGTACTTC. Translation gives CASSERQNTYEQYF.

The rearrangement links TRBV19 to TRBJ1-5; D not resolved. Germline CDR1 LNHDA, CDR2 SQIVND (reference sequence). Trimming shortened V by 5 bases and J by 7 bases, and 9 bases separated the two germline ends. This CDR3 has 12 amino acids. This chain's CDR3 is CASSPNGQPQHF. CDR3 in DNA: TGTGCCAGTAGTCCAAACGGGCAGCCCCAGCATTTT.

This chain's CDR3 is CASSQPIPSPRQGLEKLFF. The CDR3, as DNA: TGCGCCAGCAGTCAACCAATTCCATCACCAAGACAGGGGTTGGAAAAACTGTTTTTT. The V call is TRBV23-1, the J call TRBJ1-4, with 8 bases aligning to TRBD1. TRBV23-1 falls under the ORF class, with uncertain function. CDR3 length: 19 amino acids. The V segment lost 2 bases and the J segment 8 bases; nucleotides outside the gene matches: 19.

The DNA for the CDR3 is TGTGCCAGCAGCGGAGTAGGGGCCGAACCCTCCTATGGCTACACCTTC. This translates into CASSGVGAEPSYGYTF. The V gene is TRBV9, the J gene TRBJ1-2, with D possibly TRBD1 on 5 matching bases. CDR1 is SGDLS, CDR2 YYNGEE, per germline. The germline V and J ends were trimmed by 3 bases and 4 bases, with 19 bases remaining between them. The CDR3 is made up of 16 amino acids.

The genes are TRBV7-9 and TRBJ1-2; D gene ambiguous. V lost 2 bases and J 2 bases, leaving 15 bases between the germline ends. The CDR3 is 16 residues long. The germline gives CDR1 SEHNR, CDR2 FQNEAQ (reference sequence). This CDR3 reads CASSLSLAHLNYGYTF. The CDR3 region has the DNA TGTGCCAGCAGCTTATCATTAGCACATTTAAACTATGGCTACACCTTC.

The V and J genes are TRBV6-6 and TRBJ2-5; TRBD2 matches at 15 bases. This CDR3 is 16 amino acids long. From germline, CDR1 is MNHNY and CDR2 SVGAGI (reference sequence). After removal of 6 bases from V and 3 bases from J, the junction contained 5 bases not matched to a gene. The CDR3 sequence is CASSGGTSGRKETQYF. DNA for the CDR3: TGTGCCAGCAGCGGCGGGACTAGCGGGAGGAAAGAGACCCAGTACTTC.

CDR3 sequence reads: CASSDGINNQPQHF. As DNA, the CDR3 is TGTGCCAGCAGTGATGGCATTAACAATCAGCCCCAGCATTTT. This chain uses TRBV6-1 with TRBJ1-5; D remains unclear. Germline V CDR1 and CDR2: MNHNS, SASEGT. CDR3 length: 14 residues. Trimming cost V 3 bases and J 3 bases, with 9 bases left between them.

In its sample, this clone was seen a few times. The chain uses TRBV2 and TRBJ2-1; 9 bases line up with TRBD2. This CDR3 spans 16 amino acids. Germline V CDR1 and CDR2: SNHLY, FYNNEI. The J segment lost 1 base and the V segment lost 6 bases, leaving 7 bases of the junction unmatched. CDR3 nucleotides: TGTGCCAGCAGGCTAGCGGGAAGTAGATCCTACAATGAGCAGTTCTTC. Translating gives CASRLAGSRSYNEQFF.